One TCR beta chain is described in this entry. The data stem from a study of blood T cell repertoires in COVID-19. Sequenced by immunoSEQ multiplex PCR; TCRdb stores in-frame clones only, minus some. The sample consists of a few hundred thousand clones, 70% to 90% of them appearing once. The CDR3 is 14 residues long. Trimming removed 4 bases at V and 1 base at J, with 11 bases between. Germline CDR1 reads LNHDA; CDR2 reads SQIVND (reference sequence). The clonotype originates from a woman aged 50 to 60 who had recovered from COVID-19. The sequenced sample consisted of PBMCs or T cells enriched from blood (not recorded which). This chain uses TRBV19 with TRBJ2-7, with D possibly TRBD2 on 5 matching bases. The CDR3 DNA reads TGTGCCAGTAGTAGGGCTAGCAGGTCCTACGAGCAGTACTTC. Residues: CASSRASRSYEQYF.